Listed here are 19 T cell receptor beta chains from one sample, sequenced in a study of blood T cells in healthy people across ages. Primed by a sample-barcoded 5' primer and a J-beta primer mix, a second PCR proceeded for roughly 7 to 11 cycles. TCRdb itself ran the 5' RACE reads through MiXCR, one entry per CDR3 protein. Of 600,000 to 800,000 distinct CDR3 sequences listed, roughly 20% are singletons. Material for sequencing was blood. These receptors all come from a man aged 65 to 85 in good health.

The chain recombines TRBV20-1 with TRBJ2-5; TRBD2 matches 10 bases. This CDR3 comprises 16 residues. Germline values: CDR1 DFQATT, CDR2 SNEGSKA (reference sequence). The J segment lost 1 base and the V segment lost 6 bases, leaving 11 bases of the junction unmatched. The CDR3 coding sequence is TGCAGTGCCCTGGATAGACTAGCGGGCCCCCAAGAGACCCAGTACTTC. Its translation is CSALDRLAGPQETQYF.

This clonotype occurred a few times. The rearrangement joins TRBV7-2 to TRBJ2-4; possibly TRBD2 for D (5 bases). Germline V gene lookup returns CDR1 SGHTA and CDR2 FQGNSA. Trimming removed 5 bases at V and 0 bases at J, with 14 bases between. CDR3 length: 16 amino acids. This CDR3 is CTSSVTGNLAKNIQYF. The CDR3 DNA follows: TGTACCAGCAGCGTAACCGGGAATCTAGCCAAAAACATTCAGTACTTC. Drawing the rest from reference TRBV7-2 and TRBJ2-4, the complete variable domain is GAGVSQSPSNKVTEKGKDVELRCDPISGHTALYWYRQSLGQGLEFLIYFQGNSAPDKSGLPSDRFSAERTGGSVSTLTIQRTQQEDSAVYLCTSSVTGNLAKNIQYFGAGTRLSVL.

The gene calls are TRBV6-6 and TRBJ1-4, with D unresolved. V lost 0 bases and J lost 2, with 13 bases in between. CDR3 size: 17 residues. The germline CDR1 and CDR2 sequences are MNHNY and SVGAGI (reference sequence). CDR3 region: CASSYSYDVATNEKLFF. Here the CDR3 DNA reads TGTGCCAGCAGTTACTCGTATGACGTCGCGACTAATGAAAAACTGTTTTTT.

The table lists this clonotype with a few counts. The chain combines TRBV20-1 with TRBJ2-3, with TRBD2 matching 10 bases. V lost 1 base to trimming and J lost 5 bases; unmatched junction nucleotides: 9. The CDR3 spans 16 residues. CDR1 and CDR2 (germline): DFQATT, SNEGSKA (reference sequence). The CDR3 DNA is TGCAGTGCTAGAGTGGGACTAGCGAAAGGAGAAGATACGCAGTATTTT. As protein: CSARVGLAKGEDTQYF.

In the case of this clonotype: The junction shows a germline mismatch at one end, possibly a read error. The chain recombines TRBV19 with TRBJ2-1; 9 nucleotides match TRBD1. The CDR3 length is 17 residues. CDR1 and CDR2 (germline): LNHDA, SQIVND (reference sequence). CDR3 DNA: TGTGCCAGTAGGAGAAGGGACAGGGTCAAATCCTACTATGAGCAGTTCTTC. Its protein is CASRRRDRVKSYYEQFF.

This clonotype was observed a handful of times. The J gene is TRBJ2-1, the V gene TRBV10-3; 8 bases line up with TRBD2. CDR3 length equals 14 residues. The germline V gene encodes CDR1 ENHRY and CDR2 SYGVKD. J lost 7 bases, V lost 0 bases, and 2 bases had no gene match. The CDR3 DNA reads as TGTGCCATCAGTGAGTCAACTAGCGGTAATGAGCAGTTCTTC. Residues: CAISESTSGNEQFF.

This clonotype has more than one count but fewer than ten. The V call is TRBV6-1, the J call TRBJ2-4; D call uncertain. CDR3 length: 13 residues. Germline-derived CDR1 and CDR2 are MNHNS and SASEGT. Deletions cut 6 bases from V and 0 bases from J, with 6 bases between. The CDR3 protein is CASRDLAKNIQYF. Here the CDR3 DNA reads TGTGCCAGCAGGGACCTAGCCAAAAACATTCAGTACTTC.

The chain combines TRBV7-2 with TRBJ1-1; D gene uncertain. The germline V and J ends were trimmed by 5 bases and 4 bases, with 14 bases remaining between them. Looked up from germline, CDR1 is SGHTA and CDR2 is FQGNSA. CDR3 length: 14 amino acids. Here the CDR3 reads CASSPGSLRTEAFF. The CDR3, as DNA: TGTGCCAGCAGCCCCGGATCTTTGCGCACTGAAGCTTTCTTT.

The chain carries TRBV5-1 and TRBJ2-5, with a tentative D call TRBD1 (6 bases). CDR1 and CDR2 from the germline V gene are SGHRS and YFSETQ. Trimming left V 4 bases short and J 1 base short, with 14 bases between. The CDR3 totals 15 residues. CDR3 amino acids: CASSPGHLFQETQYF. CDR3 DNA: TGCGCCAGCAGCCCGGGACACCTCTTCCAAGAGACCCAGTACTTC.

As concerns this clonotype: The junction departs from germline at one end; a sequencing error may be responsible. This rearrangement joins TRBV27 to TRBJ2-2; D is perhaps TRBD2 (6 bases). CDR3 length: 15 residues. Germline-derived CDR1 and CDR2 are MNHEY and SMNVEV (reference sequence). The CDR3 here is CASSLSGFGTGGLFF. CDR3 in DNA: TGTGCCAGCAGTTTGTCAGGGTTCGGCACCGGGGGGCTGTTTTTT.

This clonotype came up many times. V and J are TRBV6-5 and TRBJ1-2; D ambiguous. The germline V and J ends were trimmed by 0 bases and 5 bases, with 4 bases remaining between them. Germline V CDR1 and CDR2: MNHEY, SVGAGI. The CDR3 loop spans 12 amino acids. CDR3 region: CASSYSGYGYTF. The CDR3 DNA reads TGTGCCAGCAGTTACTCGGGTTATGGCTACACCTTC.

This clonotype was seen a few times. V and J are TRBV29-1 and TRBJ2-3; perhaps TRBD1 as D (5 bases). The germline V gene encodes CDR1 SQVTM and CDR2 ANQGSEA. The CDR3 totals 13 residues. V lost 1 base and J 4 bases, leaving 9 bases between the germline ends. The chain's CDR3 is CSVEGRVADTQYF. CDR3 in DNA: TGCAGCGTTGAAGGCAGGGTGGCAGATACGCAGTATTTT.

This sequence joins TRBV7-8 and TRBJ1-1; a weak D match, TRBD1 (5 bases). CDR1 SGHVS and CDR2 FQNEAQ come from the germline V gene. Trimming cost V 4 bases and J 2 bases, with 11 bases left between them. The CDR3 extends over 14 amino acids. The CDR3 DNA follows: TGTGCCAGCAGCTCCTTGACAGTTAACACTGAAGCTTTCTTT. It is translated as CASSSLTVNTEAFF.

This rearrangement joins TRBV7-9 to TRBJ2-2, with D perhaps matching TRBD1 (6 bases). Trimming took off 5 bases at V and 6 bases at J, with 13 bases between the two ends. Germline CDR1 SEHNR, CDR2 FQNEAQ (reference sequence). CDR3 length equals 14 residues. The CDR3 coding sequence is TGTGCCAGCAGCCCCTCAACAGGGTCCGGGGAGCTGTTTTTT. This gives the protein CASSPSTGSGELFF.

This clonotype was picked up many times. V is TRBV7-3 and J is TRBJ2-2; 9 nucleotides agree with TRBD2. This CDR3 region has 17 residues. The germline V gene encodes CDR1 SGHTA and CDR2 FQGTGA. V trimming: 1 base; J trimming: 6 bases; junction bases outside the gene matches: 9. In nucleotides, the CDR3 is TGTGCCAGCAGCTTAAGGCAGCGGGAGGTGGTGGCCGGGGAGCTGTTTTTT. Translated: CASSLRQREVVAGELFF.

The rearrangement links TRBV7-3 to TRBJ2-7, with D hard to call. Germline V gene data show CDR1 as SGHTA and CDR2 as FQGTGA. The CDR3 covers 16 residues. The ends were cut back, 2 bases at V and 5 bases at J, with 19 bases in the middle. The DNA of the CDR3 is TGTGCCAGCAGCTTATCCTCTCGGACCGCACCCCACGAGCAGTACTTC. This sequence encodes CASSLSSRTAPHEQYF.

The chain employs TRBV6-5 and TRBJ2-2; D is ambiguous. In germline, CDR1 is MNHEY, CDR2 SVGAGI. Trimming removed 4 bases at V and 5 bases at J, with 11 bases between. The CDR3 has 14 amino acids. The DNA of the CDR3 is TGTGCCAGCAGTTCCCGGGTCTTGACCGGGGAGCTGTTTTTT. Protein product: CASSSRVLTGELFF.

This clonotype was observed once. The V call is TRBV5-1, the J call TRBJ1-1; no firm D call. V was shortened by 3 bases and J by 1 base, with 16 bases between the two germline ends. CDR3 length: 16 amino acids. Germline V gene lookup returns CDR1 SGHRS and CDR2 YFSETQ. The CDR3 region is CASSSTIGLPNTEAFF. The CDR3, as DNA: TGCGCCAGCAGCTCGACTATAGGGTTGCCGAACACTGAAGCTTTCTTT.

The chain joins TRBV27 to TRBJ1-6; D remains ambiguous. The CDR3 is 13 amino acids. In germline, CDR1 is MNHEY, CDR2 SMNVEV (reference sequence). Trimming pared 6 bases from V and 6 bases from J, leaving 9 bases between. CDR3 sequence: CASRGRSNSPLHF. The DNA of the CDR3 is TGTGCCAGCAGAGGACGGAGTAATTCACCCCTCCACTTT.